These T cell receptor beta chains were read from a single sample in a study of CD8 T cells in Susac syndrome. MiXCR, applied by TCRdb to the immunoSEQ multiplex PCR reads, yields one record per CDR3 protein. The table lists fewer than 200,000 distinct CDR3 sequences, 85% to 95% of them singletons. Sequenced: CD4+ T cells from PBMCs. The receptors shown here come from a human donor in good health. The CDR3 runs from the conserved cysteine through the conserved F or W.

CDR3 protein,V gene
CASSLGTGSSYEQYF,TRBV6-5
CASSPNPQGVSNQPQHF,TRBV28
CASSEQGYYGYTF,TRBV2
CASSLIRTGQGPEQYF,TRBV7-2
CASSQGPPPTEAFF,TRBV14
CSASIESGTDTQYF,TRBV20-1
CASSRPQGLAGTYEQYF,TRBV7-9
CASTLGGPSSYNEQFF,TRBV5-6
CASSLDSDYQPQHF,TRBV9
CSVMNTGELFF,TRBV29-1
CSARAGTGSSYTF,TRBV20-1
CASSIDRNRGLQFF,TRBV19
CASSHRLAGGQYNEQFF,TRBV4-2
CASSEVGVAEQYF,TRBV6-1
CASSQSSGDPYNEQFF,TRBV4-1
CASSPWSGSYSNQPQHF,TRBV5-1
CASSRDRGLETQYF,TRBV7-2
CASSERGGRGRTEAFF,TRBV7-9
CASSPAYSNQPQHF,TRBV4-1
CASSAESTDTQYF,TRBV2
CASTPRRGRQETQYF,TRBV5-4
CASSSLSGGGLSSYNEQFF,TRBV5-1
CSARSGQESQYF,TRBV29-1
CASSRVTGSGGGGELFF,TRBV7-9
CASSPDRGSSRTEAFF,TRBV7-2
CASSPPGLGNTIYF,TRBV3-1
CASTLRAGTNYGYTF,TRBV7-2
CASGRGGWETQYF,TRBV6-1
CSAEAGSSYNSPLHF,TRBV20-1
CASKDRGISTGELFF,TRBV19
CASSQAGLAGASIYEQYF,TRBV3-1
CASSLLGGRGETQYF,TRBV7-3
CASSFGDRVYEQYF,TRBV28
CASSLTPSEETQYF,TRBV7-3
CASSSRTEHGYTF,TRBV28
CSASLITYEQYF,TRBV20-1
CASSSVSPGQNSPLHF,TRBV7-6
CASSPFQGGKEKLFF,TRBV18
CASSSGQGGGYEQYF,TRBV4-1
CASSPRGTGTGRTPLHF,TRBV5-4